These T cell receptor beta chains were read from a single sample in a study of early T cells in non-severe SARS-CoV-2 infection. TCRdb re-called the 5' RACE reads through MiXCR, storing one row per CDR3 protein. The table records roughly 56,000 distinct CDR3 sequences, more than 13% of them present only once. The material was whole blood, obtained at baseline. The receptors derive from an adult who was a healthcare worker with PCR-confirmed SARS-CoV-2 infection or an uninfected control (not recorded which). The CDR3 runs from the conserved cysteine through the conserved F or W. D genes are given only for firm matches. A clone size is listed for some rows: how often the clone was seen (once, few, many), or a class if it is expanded.

CDR3aa: CASSFSAGGAYEQYF
CDR3nt: TGTGCCAGCAGCTTTTCGGCAGGGGGCGCGTACGAGCAGTACTTC
abundance: once
v_gene: TRBV11-2
j_gene: TRBJ2-7
d_gene: TRBD1

CDR3aa: CASSLLGLNTEAFF
CDR3nt: TGTGCCAGCAGTTTGTTGGGATTGAACACTGAAGCTTTCTTT
abundance: -
v_gene: TRBV27
j_gene: TRBJ1-1
d_gene: -

CDR3aa: CASSLEAVRILSYNEQFF
CDR3nt: TGTGCCAGCAGCTTAGAGGCCGTACGGATACTCTCCTACAATGAGCAGTTCTTC
abundance: few
v_gene: TRBV7-2
j_gene: TRBJ2-1
d_gene: -

CDR3aa: CASSSTGGWADTQYF
CDR3nt: TGTGCCAGCAGCTCGACCGGGGGGTGGGCAGATACGCAGTATTTT
abundance: -
v_gene: TRBV11-2
j_gene: TRBJ2-3
d_gene: TRBD2

CDR3aa: CASSRTSGGYEQFF
CDR3nt: TGCGCCAGCAGCCGGACTAGCGGGGGATATGAGCAGTTCTTC
abundance: -
v_gene: TRBV10-2
j_gene: TRBJ2-1
d_gene: TRBD2

CDR3aa: CASSYSSGTSGDCEQYF
CDR3nt: TGTGCCAGCAGTTACTCCAGTGGGACTAGCGGGGACTGCGAGCAGTACTTC
abundance: -
v_gene: TRBV6-8
j_gene: TRBJ2-7
d_gene: TRBD2

CDR3aa: CASSLHRGLSDTQYF
CDR3nt: TGTGCCAGCTCACTCCATCGGGGTCTCTCAGATACGCAGTATTTT
abundance: many
v_gene: TRBV18
j_gene: TRBJ2-3
d_gene: -

CDR3aa: CASSGSQGYNEQFF
CDR3nt: TGTGCCAGCAGTGGAAGCCAGGGGTACAATGAGCAGTTCTTC
abundance: -
v_gene: TRBV6-1
j_gene: TRBJ2-1
d_gene: -

CDR3aa: CASRLAGGGEQYF
CDR3nt: TGTGCCAGCAGATTAGCGGGAGGAGGCGAGCAGTACTTC
abundance: -
v_gene: TRBV25-1
j_gene: TRBJ2-7
d_gene: TRBD2

CDR3aa: CASRDRSPNYGYTF
CDR3nt: TGTGCCAGCAGGGACAGGTCTCCTAACTATGGCTACACCTTC
abundance: -
v_gene: TRBV6-1
j_gene: TRBJ1-2
d_gene: TRBD1

CDR3aa: CASSLADIGAFF
CDR3nt: TGTGCCAGCAGCTTAGCGGACATAGGAGCTTTCTTT
abundance: few
v_gene: TRBV7-9
j_gene: TRBJ1-1
d_gene: -

CDR3aa: CASNGEAGYTEAFF
CDR3nt: TGTGCCAGCAACGGTGAGGCAGGGTACACTGAAGCTTTCTTT
abundance: many
v_gene: TRBV12-3/TRBV12-4
j_gene: TRBJ1-1
d_gene: -

CDR3aa: CASSLVPATQTTPYEQYF
CDR3nt: TGTGCCAGCAGCTTAGTGCCGGCTACACAAACAACCCCCTACGAGCAGTACTTC
abundance: -
v_gene: TRBV7-8
j_gene: TRBJ2-7
d_gene: -

CDR3aa: CASSLSGTGRNNEQFF
CDR3nt: TGTGCCAGCAGTTTATCAGGGACAGGTAGAAACAATGAGCAGTTCTTC
abundance: -
v_gene: TRBV12-3/TRBV12-4
j_gene: TRBJ2-1
d_gene: TRBD1

CDR3aa: CASSWGLGKRTSGYEQYF
CDR3nt: TGTGCCAGCAGCTGGGGGTTGGGTAAGCGGACTAGCGGATACGAGCAGTACTTC
abundance: many
v_gene: TRBV7-2
j_gene: TRBJ2-7
d_gene: TRBD2

CDR3aa: CASSFPDRGRFEQYF
CDR3nt: TGTGCCAGCAGCTTCCCGGACAGGGGGCGTTTCGAGCAGTACTTC
abundance: -
v_gene: TRBV7-2
j_gene: TRBJ2-7
d_gene: TRBD1

CDR3aa: CARNYEQYF
CDR3nt: TGTGCCAGGAATTACGAGCAGTACTTC
abundance: -
v_gene: TRBV3-1
j_gene: TRBJ2-7
d_gene: -

CDR3aa: CSALAGGKRGAFF
CDR3nt: TGCAGCGCACTGGCAGGGGGAAAACGGGGTGCTTTCTTT
abundance: -
v_gene: TRBV29-1
j_gene: TRBJ1-1
d_gene: TRBD1

CDR3aa: CASKIGGPGANVLTF
CDR3nt: TGTGCCAGTAAAATAGGTGGACCTGGGGCCAACGTCCTGACTTTC
abundance: many
v_gene: TRBV19
j_gene: TRBJ2-6
d_gene: -

CDR3aa: CASSDSTWGRWQYF
CDR3nt: TGTGCCAGCAGTGACTCGACCTGGGGGAGGTGGCAGTACTTC
abundance: few
v_gene: TRBV2
j_gene: TRBJ2-7
d_gene: -

CDR3aa: CASSEWGSSYEQYF
CDR3nt: TGTGCCAGCAGTGAATGGGGGAGCTCCTACGAGCAGTACTTC
abundance: -
v_gene: TRBV6-1
j_gene: TRBJ2-7
d_gene: -

CDR3aa: CASTQWGGTEAFF
CDR3nt: TGTGCCAGCACCCAATGGGGGGGCACTGAAGCTTTCTTT
abundance: many
v_gene: TRBV7-2
j_gene: TRBJ1-1
d_gene: -

CDR3aa: CSARDGVSGTQHF
CDR3nt: TGCAGTGCTAGAGATGGGGTCAGTGGAACCCAGCATTTT
abundance: -
v_gene: TRBV20-1
j_gene: TRBJ1-5
d_gene: -